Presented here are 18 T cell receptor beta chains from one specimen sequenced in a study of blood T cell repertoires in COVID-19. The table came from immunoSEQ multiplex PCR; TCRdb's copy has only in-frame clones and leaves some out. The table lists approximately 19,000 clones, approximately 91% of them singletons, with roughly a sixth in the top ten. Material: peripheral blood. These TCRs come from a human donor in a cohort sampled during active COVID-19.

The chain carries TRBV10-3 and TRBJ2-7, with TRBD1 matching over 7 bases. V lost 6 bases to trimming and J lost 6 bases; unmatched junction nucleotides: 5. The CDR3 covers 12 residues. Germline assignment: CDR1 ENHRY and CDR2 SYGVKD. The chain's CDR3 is CAIRQGVGEQYF. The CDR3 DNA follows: TGTGCCATCAGGCAGGGGGTCGGCGAGCAGTACTTC.

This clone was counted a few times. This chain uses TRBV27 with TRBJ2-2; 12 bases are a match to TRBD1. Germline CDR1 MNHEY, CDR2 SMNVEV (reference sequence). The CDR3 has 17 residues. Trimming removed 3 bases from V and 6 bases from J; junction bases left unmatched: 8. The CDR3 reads CASSFFQGQGAPGELFF. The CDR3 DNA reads TGTGCCAGCAGTTTTTTCCAGGGACAGGGGGCCCCCGGGGAGCTGTTTTTT.

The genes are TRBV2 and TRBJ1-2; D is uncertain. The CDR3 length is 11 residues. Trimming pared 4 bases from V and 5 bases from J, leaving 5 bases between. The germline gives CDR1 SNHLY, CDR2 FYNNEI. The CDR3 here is CASSAVYGYTF. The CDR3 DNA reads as TGTGCCAGCAGTGCTGTTTATGGCTACACCTTC.

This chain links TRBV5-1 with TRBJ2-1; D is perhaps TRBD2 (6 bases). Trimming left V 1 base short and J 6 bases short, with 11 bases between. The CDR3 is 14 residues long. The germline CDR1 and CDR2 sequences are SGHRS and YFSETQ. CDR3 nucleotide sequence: TGCGCCAGCAGCTTGCTCCAGGGAGGCAATGAGCAGTTCTTC. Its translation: CASSLLQGGNEQFF.

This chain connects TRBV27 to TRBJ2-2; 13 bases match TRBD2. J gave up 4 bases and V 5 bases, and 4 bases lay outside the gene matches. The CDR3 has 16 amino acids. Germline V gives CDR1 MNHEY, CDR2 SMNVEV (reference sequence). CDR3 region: CASSVRLAGGTGELFF. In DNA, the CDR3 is TGTGCCAGCAGTGTCCGACTAGCGGGGGGCACCGGGGAGCTGTTTTTT.

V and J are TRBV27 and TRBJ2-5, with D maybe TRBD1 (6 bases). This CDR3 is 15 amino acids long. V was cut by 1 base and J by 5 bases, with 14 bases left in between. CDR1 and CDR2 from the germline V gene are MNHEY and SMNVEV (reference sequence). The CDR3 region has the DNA TGTGCCAGCAGTTTATGGGGCACCCAGGGGGAGACCCAGTACTTC. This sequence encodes CASSLWGTQGETQYF.

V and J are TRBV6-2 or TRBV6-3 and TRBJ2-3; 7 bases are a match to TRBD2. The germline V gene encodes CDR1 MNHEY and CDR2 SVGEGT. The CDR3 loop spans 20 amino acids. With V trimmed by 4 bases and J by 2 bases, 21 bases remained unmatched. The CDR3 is CASSFKASGTNRPNTDTQYF. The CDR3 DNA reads TGTGCCAGCAGTTTCAAAGCGTCCGGGACTAACAGACCCAACACAGATACGCAGTATTTT.

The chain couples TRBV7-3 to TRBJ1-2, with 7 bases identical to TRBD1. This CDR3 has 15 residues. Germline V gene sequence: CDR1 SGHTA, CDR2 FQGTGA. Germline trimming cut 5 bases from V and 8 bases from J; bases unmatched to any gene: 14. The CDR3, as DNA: TGTGCCAGCAGCAGTAACAGGGGCGTGTCGGGAGGCTACACCTTC. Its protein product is CASSSNRGVSGGYTF. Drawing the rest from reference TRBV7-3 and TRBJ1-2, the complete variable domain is GAGVSQTPSNKVTEKGKYVELRCDPISGHTALYWYRQSLGQGPEFLIYFQGTGAADDSGLPNDRFFAVRPEGSVSTLKIQRTERGDSAVYLCASSSNRGVSGGYTFGSGTRLTVV.

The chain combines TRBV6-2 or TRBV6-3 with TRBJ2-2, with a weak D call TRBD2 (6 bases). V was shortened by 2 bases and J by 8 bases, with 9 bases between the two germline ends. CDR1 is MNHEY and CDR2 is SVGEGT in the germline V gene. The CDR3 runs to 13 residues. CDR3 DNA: TGTGCCAGCAGTTACGGGGACTTTGGGGAGCTGTTTTTT. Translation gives CASSYGDFGELFF.

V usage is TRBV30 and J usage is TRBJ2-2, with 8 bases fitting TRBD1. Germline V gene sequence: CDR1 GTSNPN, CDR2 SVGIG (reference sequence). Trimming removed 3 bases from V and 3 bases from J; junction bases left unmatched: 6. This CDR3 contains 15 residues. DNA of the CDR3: TGTGCCTGGAGGGACAGGGTCCTTTACACCGGGGAGCTGTTTTTT. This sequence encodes CAWRDRVLYTGELFF.

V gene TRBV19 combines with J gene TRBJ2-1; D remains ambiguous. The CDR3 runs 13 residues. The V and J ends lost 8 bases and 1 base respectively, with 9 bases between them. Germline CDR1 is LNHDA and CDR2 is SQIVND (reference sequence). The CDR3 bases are TGTGCCAGTTGCGAGGATTCCTACAATGAGCAGTTCTTC. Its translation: CASCEDSYNEQFF.

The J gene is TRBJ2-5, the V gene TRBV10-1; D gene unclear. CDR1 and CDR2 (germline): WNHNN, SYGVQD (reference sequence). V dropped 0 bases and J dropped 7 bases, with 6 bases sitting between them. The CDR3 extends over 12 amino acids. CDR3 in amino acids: CASSESGGTQYF. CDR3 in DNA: TGCGCCAGCAGTGAGTCCGGCGGGACCCAGTACTTC.

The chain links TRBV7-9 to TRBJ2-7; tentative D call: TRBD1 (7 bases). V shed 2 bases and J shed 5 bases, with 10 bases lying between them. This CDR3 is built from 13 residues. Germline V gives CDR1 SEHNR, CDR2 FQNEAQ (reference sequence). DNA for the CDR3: TGTGCCAGCAGCTTACAGGGGGGCCACGAGCAGTACTTC. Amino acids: CASSLQGGHEQYF.

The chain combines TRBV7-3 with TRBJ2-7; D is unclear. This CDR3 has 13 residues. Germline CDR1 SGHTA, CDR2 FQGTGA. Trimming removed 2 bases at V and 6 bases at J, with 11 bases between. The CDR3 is CASSLPEQSEQYF. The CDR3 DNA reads TGTGCCAGCAGCTTACCCGAACAATCCGAGCAGTACTTC.

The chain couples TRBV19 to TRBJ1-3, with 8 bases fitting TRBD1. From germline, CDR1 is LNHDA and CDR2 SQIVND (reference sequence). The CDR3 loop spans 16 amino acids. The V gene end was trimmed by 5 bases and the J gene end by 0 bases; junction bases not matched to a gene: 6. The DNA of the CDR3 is TGTGCCAGTAGTCCCCCCGGACAGGGCTCTGGAAACACCATATATTTT. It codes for CASSPPGQGSGNTIYF.

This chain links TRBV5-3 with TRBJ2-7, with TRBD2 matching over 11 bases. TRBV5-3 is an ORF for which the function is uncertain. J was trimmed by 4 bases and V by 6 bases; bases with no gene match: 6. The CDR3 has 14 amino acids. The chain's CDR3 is CARIAGLAEYEQYF. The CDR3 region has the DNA TGTGCCAGAATCGCGGGACTAGCGGAATACGAGCAGTACTTC.

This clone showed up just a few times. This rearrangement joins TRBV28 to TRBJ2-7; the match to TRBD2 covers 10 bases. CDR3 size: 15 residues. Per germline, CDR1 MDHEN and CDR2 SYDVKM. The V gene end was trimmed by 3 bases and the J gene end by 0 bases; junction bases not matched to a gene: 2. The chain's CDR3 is CASSFERGGSYEQYF. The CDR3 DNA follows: TGTGCCAGCAGTTTCGAGCGGGGGGGCTCCTACGAGCAGTACTTC.

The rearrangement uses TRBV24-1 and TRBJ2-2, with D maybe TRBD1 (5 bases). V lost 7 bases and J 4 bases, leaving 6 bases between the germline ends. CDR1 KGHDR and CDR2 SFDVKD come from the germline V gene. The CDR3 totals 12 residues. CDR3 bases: TGTGCCACCAGAGACAGCACCGGGGAGCTGTTTTTT. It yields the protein CATRDSTGELFF.